Sequencing of this TCR beta chain was carried out in a study of T cell responses to AZD1222 COVID-19 vaccine. The wider study: Some second doses came at about 4 weeks and others at about 12 weeks; these were pooled. Overall study results and limits: Only 6 or 7 individuals given AZD1222 were seropositive at baseline. Females outnumbered males among donors, who were mostly white British; clonal diversity was possibly underestimated. There were repertoire samples only from the period after the peak T cell response.

This table comes from immunoSEQ multiplex PCR, and its TCRdb copy is limited to in-frame clones, with some not included. The sample records more than 150,000 clones, around 90% being singletons. A remark on this clone: Its antigen is currently unknown.

Germline CDR1 GTSNPN, CDR2 SVGIG (reference sequence). The germline V and J ends were trimmed by 4 bases and 5 bases, with 14 bases remaining between them. This CDR3 is 13 amino acids long. Specimen: peripheral blood, collected on day 0 of AZD1222 vaccination. The TCR comes from an adult in good health. The chain carries TRBV30 and TRBJ2-5, with D unresolved. The CDR3: CAWTRPPSETQYF. The DNA for the CDR3 is TGTGCCTGGACAAGACCCCCGTCGGAGACCCAGTACTTC.